This TCR beta chain derives from a study of T cells in Graves' hyperthyroidism and ophthalmopathy. Study-wide findings and caveats: The model forecast ophthalmopathy, anticipating it by a median approximately 6.1 months before onset.

This clonotype has at least ten counts. Its antigen is not identified. Disease lasting under 3 months, a NOSPECS grade of at least 4, and a Clinical Activity Score of at least 3 were features of the ophthalmopathy patients. Amplified TCR beta CDR3 regions derived from RNA transcripts. The TCR CDR3 was amplified in a first-round RT-PCR using the HTBI primer set. From the multiplex PCR reads, TCRdb called clonotypes with MiXCR, one entry per CDR3 protein. The sample lists about 520,000 distinct CDR3 sequences, 24% seen once, with about 10% in the top ten. Germline-derived CDR1 and CDR2 are LNHNV and YYDKDF (reference sequence). There are 16 residues in the CDR3. The V and J ends lost 0 bases and 4 bases respectively, with 15 bases between them.

The chain couples TRBV15 to TRBJ1-1, with D possibly TRBD1 on 5 matching bases. The specimen sequenced was blood. This TCR came from a woman aged 25-40 years with Graves' ophthalmopathy. CDR3 nucleotide sequence: TGTGCCACCAGCAGAGATGTTGCGGGGCTTAGCACTGAAGCTTTCTTT. This codes for CATSRDVAGLSTEAFF.